This TCR beta chain came from a study of blood T cells in healthy people across ages. Details on this clonotype: Germline and junction disagree at one end, which may indicate a read error.

A second PCR, run for roughly 6 to 11 cycles, used a sample-barcoded 5' primer plus a J-beta primer mix. MiXCR was run by TCRdb on the 5' RACE reads, yielding one entry per CDR3 protein. The sample includes just under 900,000 distinct CDR3 sequences, more than 25% of them seen just once. Extracted total RNA amounted to at least 5.5 micrograms for each sample. Sequences were obtained from blood. This sequence originates from a woman at least 80 years old in good health.

CDR3 bases: TGTGCCGCCAGTGGAGAGTTTACGGATACGCAGTATTTT. This encodes CAASGEFTDTQYF. The rearrangement links TRBV24-1 to TRBJ2-3; D is unresolved. Looked up from germline, CDR1 is KGHDR and CDR2 is SFDVKD. The CDR3 is 13 amino acids.